This paragraph covers one T cell receptor beta chain sequence. Antigen unknown. The record originates from a study of T cells expressing NK-cell markers. General observations from the study: No clear determination of HCMV specificity was made for expanded NKG2C+ T cell clones.

As the method of synthesis, 5'RACE template switching with UMIs yielded TCR beta cDNA. TCRdb reprocessed the 5' RACE reads; each CDR3 protein has one entry and no DNA is given. This repertoire comprises about 150,000 distinct CDR3 sequences; its ten largest clones make up approximately 35%. The length of the CDR3 is 12 residues. Germline lookup yields CDR1 SGHNT and CDR2 YENEEA. Specimen: blood T cells: a sorted CD56 or NKG2C T cell subset, CD4+ or CD8+ T cells, or bulk PBMC T cells (not recorded which). The receptor was derived from a woman aged 50 to 60 in good health. The chain links TRBV11-3 to TRBJ2-7. The CDR3 loop is CASSSTASEQYF.